The clone carrying this T cell receptor beta chain was counted many times. This sample was included in a study of regulatory T cells in long-lasting Graves disease. Time point described: newly diagnosed GD, antithyroid drugs for less than 3 months. RNA extracted from PBMCs served as the sequencing template. Building the TCR beta libraries relied on iRepertoire HTBI primers, and CDR3 regions underwent Arm-PCR. Each CDR3 protein is one row after TCRdb ran MiXCR on the multiplex PCR reads. The sample holds approximately 540,000 distinct CDR3 sequences, about 11% seen once. These data were also reused for a study on T cells in Graves' hyperthyroidism and ophthalmopathy. This second study says: HTBI primers were used for first-round RT-PCR of the TCR CDR3.

The sequences come from peripheral blood mononuclear cells (PBMCs), collected at new diagnosis, from a patient treated with antithyroid drugs. The sequence derives from a woman aged 30 to 39 with Graves disease.

As DNA, the CDR3 is TGTGCCAGTTTTAAGAACCCGAACACCGGGGAGCTGTTTTTT. Amino acids: CASFKNPNTGELFF. V usage is TRBV7-9 and J usage is TRBJ2-2, with D unclear. V was cut by 9 bases and J by 0 bases, with 11 bases left in between. Germline CDR1 reads SEHNR; CDR2 reads FQNEAQ (reference sequence). The CDR3 runs 14 residues.